Below, 28 T cell receptor beta chains from the same sample are listed, as sequenced in a study of cytomegalovirus exposure and HLA in healthy donors. PCR used 60 Vbeta primers and 13 Jbeta primers. Clones were sequenced by immunoSEQ multiplex PCR, and TCRdb holds only the in-frame ones, with some missing. The sample includes roughly 160,000 clones, approximately 74% of them seen just once. The sample taken for sequencing was PBMCs. These TCRs come from a woman in her thirties in good health and CMV-seronegative.

The V and J genes are TRBV6-6 and TRBJ1-4; TRBD1 aligns across 9 bases. Losses at the gene ends were 4 bases for V and 8 bases for J; bases not matched to a gene: 8. Germline V lookup: CDR1 MNHNY, CDR2 SVGAGI (reference sequence). This CDR3 has 15 amino acids. CDR3 residues: CASSLPGTGKEKLFF. The DNA for the CDR3 is TGTGCCAGCAGTTTACCCGGGACAGGGAAAGAAAAACTGTTTTTT.

The chain has TRBV5-1 and TRBJ1-4; 12 bases match TRBD1. The length of the CDR3 is 16 residues. CDR1 and CDR2 from the germline V gene are SGHRS and YFSETQ. After removal of 1 base from V and 8 bases from J, the junction contained 6 bases not matched to a gene. The CDR3 region is CASSLTGTGGEEKLFF. DNA for the CDR3: TGCGCCAGCAGCTTGACCGGGACAGGGGGCGAGGAAAAACTGTTTTTT.

This rearrangement joins TRBV6-5 to TRBJ2-5, with D unresolved. Germline values: CDR1 MNHEY, CDR2 SVGAGI. The CDR3 runs 11 residues. Trimming shortened V by 6 bases and J by 4 bases, and 6 bases separated the two germline ends. The CDR3 is CASSYRETQYF. DNA for the CDR3: TGTGCCAGCAGCTACCGAGAGACCCAGTACTTC.

The genes are TRBV2 and TRBJ2-2; TRBD2 might be the D (5 bases). Between the trimmed V and J ends, which lost 6 bases and 2 bases, there was a span of 10 bases. This CDR3 has 14 residues. Per germline, CDR1 SNHLY and CDR2 FYNNEI. The CDR3 nucleotides are TGTGCCAGCAGAGCACTAGAAAACACCGGGGAGCTGTTTTTT. As protein: CASRALENTGELFF.

The J gene is TRBJ2-7, the V gene TRBV7-9, with TRBD2 identical over 16 bases. The CDR3 length is 15 residues. Germline loops: CDR1 SEHNR, CDR2 FQNEAQ (reference sequence). Germline trimming cut 5 bases from V and 5 bases from J; bases unmatched to any gene: 3. DNA for the CDR3: TGTGCCAGCAGCCCGGGACTAGCGGGAGGGCACGAGCAGTACTTC. This encodes CASSPGLAGGHEQYF.

The chain is built from TRBV7-9 and TRBJ2-1; 9 bases are shared with TRBD2. There are 15 residues in the CDR3. J was trimmed by 8 bases and V by 4 bases; bases with no gene match: 9. CDR1 is SEHNR, CDR2 FQNEAQ, per germline (reference sequence). The CDR3 reads CASSSMAGGPYEQFF. In DNA form, the CDR3 reads TGTGCCAGCAGCTCCATGGCGGGGGGGCCCTATGAGCAGTTCTTC.

The rearrangement links TRBV28 to TRBJ2-3, with D maybe TRBD2 (5 bases). Trimming removed 10 bases from V and 5 bases from J, with 16 bases in between. The CDR3 sequence is 13 residues long. The germline CDR1 and CDR2 sequences are MDHEN and SYDVKM. CDR3 nucleotides: TGTGCCACCTATGCCTGGGCGGGAGATACGCAGTATTTT. Protein product: CATYAWAGDTQYF.

Only one count was recorded for this clone. Other DNA sequences within the sample encode an identical CDR3. The V and J genes are TRBV7-9 and TRBJ2-3; D might be TRBD1 (5 bases). Germline assignment: CDR1 SEHNR and CDR2 FQNEAQ (reference sequence). V shed 3 bases and J shed 4 bases, with 11 bases lying between them. This CDR3 has 14 amino acids. CDR3 residues: CASSLQGSADTQYF. As DNA, the CDR3 is TGTGCCAGCAGCTTGCAGGGATCAGCAGATACGCAGTATTTT.

The rearrangement uses TRBV19 and TRBJ2-7; 7 bases are shared with TRBD1. Germline V gives CDR1 LNHDA, CDR2 SQIVND (reference sequence). The CDR3 loop spans 14 amino acids. With 3 bases clipped from V and 1 base from J, the junction kept 3 bases outside the gene matches. The chain's CDR3 is CASSIAGGSYEQYF. Written as DNA, the CDR3 is TGTGCCAGTAGTATTGCAGGGGGATCCTACGAGCAGTACTTC.

This clone has a handful of counts. The gene calls are TRBV6-5 and TRBJ2-7, with TRBD2 identical over 9 bases. The CDR3 extends over 13 amino acids. After removal of 6 bases from V and 7 bases from J, the junction contained 7 bases not matched to a gene. The V gene's germline CDR1 is MNHEY and CDR2 SVGAGI. CDR3 region: CASSLGLAWEQYF. In DNA, the CDR3 is TGTGCCAGCAGCCTGGGACTAGCTTGGGAGCAGTACTTC.

This chain joins TRBV7-9 and TRBJ2-5, with D uncertain. V gave up 4 bases and J gave up 4 bases, with 10 bases separating them. The CDR3 is 13 residues long. Germline V CDR1 and CDR2: SEHNR, FQNEAQ (reference sequence). The CDR3: CASSSAELETQYF. In nucleotides, the CDR3 is TGTGCCAGCAGCTCCGCCGAACTAGAGACCCAGTACTTC.

This clone was seen more than once but under ten times. V usage is TRBV7-2 and J usage is TRBJ2-1; D is perhaps TRBD2 (5 bases). CDR1 SGHTA and CDR2 FQGNSA come from the germline V gene. The CDR3 has 17 residues. V lost 1 base to trimming and J lost 2 bases, with 15 bases between them. CDR3 DNA: TGTGCCAGCAGCTTAGGGCCCGGGAAGGCTACCTACAATGAGCAGTTCTTC. Translation gives CASSLGPGKATYNEQFF.

The J gene is TRBJ1-2, the V gene TRBV2; 8 positions agree with TRBD1. CDR1 and CDR2 from the germline V gene are SNHLY and FYNNEI. The CDR3 contains 14 residues. V was pared by 4 bases and J by 4 bases, with 5 bases of the junction left unmatched. The CDR3 DNA reads TGTGCCAGCAGTGGGGACAGGAGGGCCTATGGCTACACCTTC. Translating it yields CASSGDRRAYGYTF.

J is TRBJ2-7 and V is TRBV27; D uncertain. There are 13 residues in the CDR3. Germline V gives CDR1 MNHEY, CDR2 SMNVEV (reference sequence). Trimming removed 4 bases from V and 3 bases from J, with 10 bases in between. This CDR3 reads CASSYGADYEQYF. The CDR3 DNA sequence: TGTGCCAGCAGTTACGGAGCCGACTACGAGCAGTACTTC.

The V call is TRBV7-9, the J call TRBJ2-3; D unclear. CDR3 size: 17 residues. V shed 0 bases and J shed 4 bases, with 17 bases lying between them. Germline CDR1 reads SEHNR; CDR2 reads FQNEAQ (reference sequence). This chain's CDR3 is CASSLAPASRSADTQYF. DNA for the CDR3: TGTGCCAGCAGCTTAGCGCCGGCCTCGCGGTCCGCAGATACGCAGTATTTT.

V and J are TRBV7-3 and TRBJ2-1; 7 bases agree with TRBD1. Trimming removed 2 bases from V and 0 bases from J; junction bases left unmatched: 7. This CDR3 spans 17 amino acids. Germline loops: CDR1 SGHTA, CDR2 FQGTGA. CDR3 DNA sequence: TGTGCCAGCAGCTTATCTCCGGGACAGAGCTCCTACAATGAGCAGTTCTTC. Translated: CASSLSPGQSSYNEQFF.

This chain connects TRBV4-1 to TRBJ2-1; D is unclear. CDR1 MGHRA and CDR2 YSYEKL come from the germline V gene. V lost 3 bases to trimming and J lost 6 bases, with 12 bases between them. The CDR3 is 14 residues long. The CDR3 here is CASSHLAVFNEQFF. The CDR3 bases are TGCGCCAGCAGCCATCTGGCTGTCTTCAATGAGCAGTTCTTC.

The J gene is TRBJ2-7, the V gene TRBV6-5; no definite D call. CDR3 length equals 12 residues. From germline, CDR1 is MNHEY and CDR2 SVGAGI. Between the trimmed V and J ends, which lost 2 bases and 6 bases, there was a span of 8 bases. The CDR3 sequence: CASSYGGSEQYF. CDR3 sequence (DNA): TGTGCCAGCAGTTACGGTGGTAGCGAGCAGTACTTC.

The CDR3: CASSATEYNEQFF. The CDR3 coding sequence is TGTGCCAGCAGTGCCACAGAGTACAATGAGCAGTTCTTC. This sequence joins TRBV6-1 and TRBJ2-1; D is unclear. V dropped 4 bases and J dropped 4 bases, with 8 bases sitting between them. In germline, CDR1 is MNHNS, CDR2 SASEGT. The CDR3 covers 13 residues.

The V and J genes are TRBV29-1 and TRBJ2-5, with TRBD2 as a possible D gene (5 bases). Trimming stripped 7 bases from V and 2 bases from J, with 20 bases between. Germline loops: CDR1 SQVTM, CDR2 ANQGSEA. CDR3 length equals 15 residues. CDR3 loop: CSARTDSPRQETQYF. In nucleotides, the CDR3 is TGCAGCGCCCGGACGGACTCCCCGAGGCAAGAGACCCAGTACTTC.

The chain couples TRBV19 to TRBJ2-1; D may be TRBD1 (5 bases). Germline loops: CDR1 LNHDA, CDR2 SQIVND (reference sequence). The CDR3 has 14 amino acids. Trimming cost V 2 bases and J 5 bases, with 10 bases left between them. CDR3 in DNA: TGTGCCAGTAGTATATTTGGGGCCAACAATGAGCAGTTCTTC. Protein product: CASSIFGANNEQFF.

V usage is TRBV9 and J usage is TRBJ1-6; 9 bases are a match to TRBD1. The J segment lost 10 bases and the V segment lost 3 bases, leaving 5 bases of the junction unmatched. This CDR3 is built from 14 residues. From germline, CDR1 is SGDLS and CDR2 YYNGEE. This CDR3 is CASSDRQGGSPLHF. CDR3 sequence (DNA): TGTGCCAGCAGCGACAGACAGGGGGGGTCACCCCTCCACTTT.

This chain links TRBV6-5 with TRBJ1-1; D is unclear. Germline V gives CDR1 MNHEY, CDR2 SVGAGI. Trimming pared 5 bases from V and 3 bases from J, leaving 13 bases between. This CDR3 is built from 14 residues. The CDR3 reads CASSIMGRDTEAFF. The CDR3 nucleotides are TGTGCCAGCAGTATAATGGGGAGGGACACTGAAGCTTTCTTT.

The rearrangement uses TRBV4-1 and TRBJ2-7; 9 bases match TRBD2. With 5 bases clipped from V and 6 bases from J, the junction kept 8 bases outside the gene matches. The germline V gene encodes CDR1 MGHRA and CDR2 YSYEKL. The CDR3 is 14 amino acids. CDR3 sequence reads: CASSVLAGVREQYF. For the CDR3, the DNA is TGCGCCAGCAGCGTTTTAGCGGGAGTACGCGAGCAGTACTTC.

The J gene is TRBJ1-4, the V gene TRBV5-4; D gene uncertain. The V gene lost 4 bases and the J gene lost 8 bases, with 18 bases spanning the gap. The germline V gene has CDR1 SGHNT and CDR2 YYREEE (reference sequence). This CDR3 has 15 amino acids. The CDR3 region has the DNA TGTGCCAGCAGCCGAACTGGTCTTACCGAGGAAAAACTGTTTTTT. This translates into CASSRTGLTEEKLFF.

The CDR3, as DNA: TGTGCCAGCAGTTACTCGGACACCAGCACTGAAGCTTTCTTT. Translated: CASSYSDTSTEAFF. V gene TRBV6-5 combines with J gene TRBJ1-1; a possible D gene is TRBD1 (5 bases). With 0 bases removed from V and 4 bases from J, the gap between germline ends came to 9 bases. Germline V gene data show CDR1 as MNHEY and CDR2 as SVGAGI. The CDR3 contains 14 residues.

This clone was counted a few times. The chain links TRBV4-1 to TRBJ2-7; 9 bases align to TRBD2. Per the germline V gene, CDR1 is MGHRA and CDR2 is YSYEKL. V lost 2 bases and J lost 5; bases outside the gene matches: 7. The CDR3 covers 15 residues. CDR3 coding DNA: TGCGCCAGCAGCCAATTTGGCGGGAGGGACCACGAGCAGTACTTC. Translation gives CASSQFGGRDHEQYF.

CDR3 bases: TGTGCCAGCAGCCCCTTGAGTACCCAAGAGACCCAGTACTTC. Translation: CASSPLSTQETQYF. This chain connects TRBV11-1 to TRBJ2-5, with D unresolved. Germline V lookup: CDR1 SGHAT, CDR2 FQDESV (reference sequence). The CDR3 is 14 residues long. V lost 5 bases to trimming and J lost 1 base, with 11 bases between them.